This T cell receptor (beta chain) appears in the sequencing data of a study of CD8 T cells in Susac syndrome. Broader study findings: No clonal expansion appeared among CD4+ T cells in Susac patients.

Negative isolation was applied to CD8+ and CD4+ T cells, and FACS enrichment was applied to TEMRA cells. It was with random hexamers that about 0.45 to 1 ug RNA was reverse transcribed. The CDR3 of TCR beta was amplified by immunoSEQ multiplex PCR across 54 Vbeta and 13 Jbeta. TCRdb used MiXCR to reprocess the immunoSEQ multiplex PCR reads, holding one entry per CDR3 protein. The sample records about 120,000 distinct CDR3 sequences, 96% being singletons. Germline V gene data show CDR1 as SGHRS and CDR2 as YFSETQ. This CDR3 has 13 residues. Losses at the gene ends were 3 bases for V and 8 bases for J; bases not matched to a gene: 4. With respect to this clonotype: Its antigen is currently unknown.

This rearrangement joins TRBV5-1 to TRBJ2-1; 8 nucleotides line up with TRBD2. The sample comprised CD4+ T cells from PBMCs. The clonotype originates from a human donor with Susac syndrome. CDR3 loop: CASSWGTRDEQFF. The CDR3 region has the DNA TGCGCCAGCAGCTGGGGGACTAGGGATGAGCAGTTCTTC.